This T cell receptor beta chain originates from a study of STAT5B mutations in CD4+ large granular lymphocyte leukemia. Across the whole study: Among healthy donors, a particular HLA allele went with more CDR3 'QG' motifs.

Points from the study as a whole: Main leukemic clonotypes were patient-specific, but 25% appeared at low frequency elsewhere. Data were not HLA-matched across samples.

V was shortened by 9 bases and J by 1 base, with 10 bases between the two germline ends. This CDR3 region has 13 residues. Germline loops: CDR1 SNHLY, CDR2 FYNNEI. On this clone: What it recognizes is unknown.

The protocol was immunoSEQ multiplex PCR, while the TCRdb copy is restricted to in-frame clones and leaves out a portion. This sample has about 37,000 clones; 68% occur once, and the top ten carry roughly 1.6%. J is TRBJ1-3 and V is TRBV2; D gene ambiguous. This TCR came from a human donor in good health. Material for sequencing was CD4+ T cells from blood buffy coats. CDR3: CASTGISGNTIYF. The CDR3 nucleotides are TGTGCCAGTACCGGGATTTCTGGAAACACCATATATTTT. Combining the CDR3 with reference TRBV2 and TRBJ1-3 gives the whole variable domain EPEVTQTPSHQVTQMGQEVILRCVPISNHLYFYWYRQILGQKVEFLVSFYNNEISEKSEIFDDQFSVERPDGSNFTLKIRSTKLEDSAMYFCASTGISGNTIYFGEGSWLTVV.